This passage covers 14 T cell receptor beta chains from one sample sequenced in a study of blood T cell repertoires in COVID-19. Using immunoSEQ multiplex PCR, the repertoire was profiled, and TCRdb retains in-frame clones only, with some absent. The sample has roughly 180,000 clones; 86% are singletons. The sequenced sample was PBMCs or T cells enriched from blood (not recorded which). The receptors were gathered from a woman in her twenties or thirties who had recovered from COVID-19.

This chain joins TRBV3-1 (or the pseudogene TRBV3-2) and TRBJ2-6; TRBD1 might be the D (6 bases). This CDR3 is 15 amino acids long. V was shortened by 0 bases and J by 4 bases, with 7 bases between the two germline ends. Germline CDR1 LGHDT, CDR2 YNNKEL (reference sequence). CDR3 DNA sequence: TGTGCCAGCAGCCAAGAGGGGGCAGGGGCCAACGTCCTGACTTTC. This sequence encodes CASSQEGAGANVLTF.

The CDR3 bases are TGTGCCAGCAGCTCGGACAGGATAACAGATACGCAGTATTTT. It is translated as CASSSDRITDTQYF. This sequence joins TRBV5-4 and TRBJ2-3; 7 bases are shared with TRBD1. Germline V CDR1 and CDR2: SGHNT, YYREEE (reference sequence). After removal of 3 bases from V and 3 bases from J, the junction contained 4 bases not matched to a gene. The CDR3 is 14 residues long. The variable domain in full, with the rest retrieved from reference TRBV5-4 and TRBJ2-3, is ETGVTQSPTHLIKTRGQQVTLRCSSQSGHNTVSWYQQALGQGPQFIFQYYREEENGRGNFPPRFSGLQFPNYSSELNVNALELDDSALYLCASSSDRITDTQYFGPGTRLTVL.

About this clone: Distinct nucleotide sequences in the sample also encode this CDR3. The chain carries TRBV27 and TRBJ2-7; D remains ambiguous. Germline V gives CDR1 MNHEY, CDR2 SMNVEV (reference sequence). V lost 0 bases to trimming and J lost 4 bases, with 7 bases between them. CDR3 length equals 13 residues. CDR3 bases: TGTGCCAGCAGTTTATCGAGAGGATACGAGCAGTACTTC. This encodes CASSLSRGYEQYF.

The chain links TRBV20-1 to TRBJ1-1; D not resolved. The CDR3 is made up of 10 amino acids. Per germline, CDR1 DFQATT and CDR2 SNEGSKA (reference sequence). The CDR3 loop reads CSVVVAEAFF. Written as DNA, the CDR3 is TGCAGCGTCGTAGTTGCCGAAGCTTTCTTT.

This clone was found once. The chain uses TRBV27 and TRBJ1-4, with unresolved D. Germline V gene sequence: CDR1 MNHEY, CDR2 SMNVEV (reference sequence). The CDR3 is made up of 18 amino acids. V was trimmed by 1 base and J by 3 bases, leaving 18 bases between them. The CDR3 protein is CASSLLKAGNRANEKLFF. CDR3 nucleotide sequence: TGTGCCAGCAGTTTATTGAAGGCGGGGAATCGCGCTAATGAAAAACTGTTTTTT. Looking up the rest from reference TRBV27 and TRBJ1-4 gives the full variable domain: EAQVTQNPRYLITVTGKKLTVTCSQNMNHEYMSWYRQDPGLGLRQIYYSMNVEVTDKGDVPEGYKVSRKEKRNFPLILESPSPNQTSLYFCASSLLKAGNRANEKLFFGSGTQLSVL.

The chain links TRBV18 to TRBJ1-2; D is undetermined. Between the trimmed V and J ends, which lost 6 bases and 10 bases, there was a span of 18 bases. The CDR3 is 13 amino acids. CDR1 is KGHSH and CDR2 is LQKENI in the germline V gene. CDR3 sequence reads: CASSETEGLDYTF. The DNA for the CDR3 is TGTGCCAGCTCCGAAACTGAGGGTTTGGACTACACCTTC.

The chain joins TRBV24-1 to TRBJ1-2; TRBD1 is a possible D gene (6 bases). CDR3 length equals 13 residues. V lost 5 bases and J lost 4, with 10 bases in between. The germline V gene has CDR1 KGHDR and CDR2 SFDVKD. The CDR3 bases are TGTGCCACCAGTGCAGGGACAACCTATGGCTACACCTTC. It encodes CATSAGTTYGYTF.

The V and J genes are TRBV15 and TRBJ2-3; 7 nucleotides agree with TRBD2. The germline CDR1 and CDR2 sequences are LNHNV and YYDKDF (reference sequence). The length of the CDR3 is 13 residues. V shed 11 bases, J shed 2 bases, and the junction held 7 bases outside the gene matches. The CDR3 nucleotides read TGTGCCTCCCAGCGGGGACCCACAGATACGCAGTATTTT. It specifies CASQRGPTDTQYF.

The chain employs TRBV5-1 and TRBJ1-5; D unclear. This CDR3 contains 15 residues. Trimming stripped 0 bases from V and 4 bases from J, with 11 bases between. CDR1 is SGHRS, CDR2 YFSETQ, per germline. The CDR3, as DNA: TGCGCCAGCAGCTTGGATGGGAGCCTTAATCAGCCCCAGCATTTT. It yields the protein CASSLDGSLNQPQHF.

This clone was counted once. The chain employs TRBV24-1 and TRBJ2-1; possible D gene TRBD1, 5 bases. CDR1 KGHDR and CDR2 SFDVKD come from the germline V gene. The CDR3 contains 17 residues. Trimming removed 3 bases from V and 4 bases from J, with 18 bases in between. The CDR3 DNA sequence: TGTGCCACCAGTGATCCCCCTATATCAGGGCGATACAATGAGCAGTTCTTC. Its translation is CATSDPPISGRYNEQFF.

V and J are TRBV19 and TRBJ2-1; the match to TRBD2 covers 12 bases. Trimming took 4 bases from V and 6 from J; bases not matched to a gene: 4. Germline assignment: CDR1 LNHDA and CDR2 SQIVND (reference sequence). CDR3 size: 15 residues. CDR3 in amino acids: CASSKTSGSANEQFF. The DNA of the CDR3 is TGTGCCAGTAGTAAGACTAGCGGGAGCGCCAATGAGCAGTTCTTC.

The CDR3 protein is CASSVARNEQFF. The CDR3, as DNA: TGTGCCAGCAGTGTGGCTAGAAATGAGCAGTTCTTC. The chain couples TRBV2 to TRBJ2-1; no clear D. Trimming took off 4 bases at V and 7 bases at J, with 8 bases between the two ends. CDR1 is SNHLY and CDR2 is FYNNEI in the germline V gene. This CDR3 is built from 12 residues. The variable domain in full, completed from reference TRBV2 and TRBJ2-1, reads EPEVTQTPSHQVTQMGQEVILRCVPISNHLYFYWYRQILGQKVEFLVSFYNNEISEKSEIFDDQFSVERPDGSNFTLKIRSTKLEDSAMYFCASSVARNEQFFGPGTRLTVL.

This clone appeared many times. The chain combines TRBV2 with TRBJ1-6; TRBD1 might be the D (6 bases). Between the trimmed V and J ends, which lost 4 bases and 7 bases, there was a span of 11 bases. Germline CDR1 SNHLY, CDR2 FYNNEI. CDR3 length equals 14 residues. CDR3 region: CASSGTEVNSPLHF. The CDR3 region has the DNA TGTGCCAGCAGTGGGACAGAAGTCAATTCACCCCTCCACTTT.

The chain couples TRBV18 to TRBJ2-3, with 11 bases lining up with TRBD2. Germline CDR1 is KGHSH and CDR2 is LQKENI. The V gene end was trimmed by 2 bases and the J gene end by 1 base; junction bases not matched to a gene: 14. The CDR3 sequence is 20 residues long. The CDR3, as DNA: TGTGCCAGCTCACCATTCACACTAGCGGGAGTTGAAAGAGGCACAGATACGCAGTATTTT. This sequence encodes CASSPFTLAGVERGTDTQYF.